This TCR beta chain appears in the sequencing data of a study of T cell responses to AZD1222 COVID-19 vaccine. About this clone itself: Its antigen is unidentified.

Findings of the study overall: Spike was spanned by vaccine-associated CD4 TCRs, which were dominant at 160-218 and 743-854. The repertoires were collected only after the peak T cell response.

Investigators merged groups given second doses at roughly 4 or roughly 12 weeks. Here immunoSEQ multiplex PCR was the method, and the copy in TCRdb shows in-frame clones only, minus some. The table includes tens of thousands of clones, roughly nine tenths detected once. CDR1 and CDR2 (germline): LNHDA, SQIVND (reference sequence). Trimming shortened V by 6 bases and J by 7 bases, and 19 bases separated the two germline ends. The CDR3 contains 14 residues. This chain connects TRBV19 to TRBJ2-7; D is ambiguous. The sequence came from an adult who received the AZD1222 COVID-19 vaccine. Source: peripheral blood, taken 28 days after the second AZD1222 dose. CDR3 sequence: CASSHAPPPGEQYF. DNA of the CDR3: TGTGCCAGTAGCCATGCACCCCCCCCTGGTGAGCAGTACTTC.